These T cell receptor beta chains were read from a single sample in a study of cytomegalovirus exposure and HLA in healthy donors. The protocol was immunoSEQ multiplex PCR, while the TCRdb copy is restricted to in-frame clones and leaves out a portion. The sample has 110,000 to 150,000 clones; approximately 78% are singletons. Sequenced material: PBMCs. The receptors were sampled from a woman between 18 and 29 years old in good health and CMV-seropositive. Both conserved end residues are part of each CDR3. Each record gives: clone size, J gene, D gene, V gene, CDR3 protein, CDR3 DNA. The D gene is left open where the match is weak. The listing skips clone size in some rows; elsewhere it reads once, few, many or a size class.

abundance: -
j_gene: TRBJ2-7
d_gene: -
v_gene: TRBV6-1
CDR3aa: CASSEGTPATYEQHF
CDR3nt: TGTGCCAGCAGTGAAGGGACACCCGCCACCTACGAGCAGCACTTC

abundance: -
j_gene: TRBJ2-5
d_gene: TRBD2
v_gene: TRBV7-9
CDR3aa: CASSYQTSSETQYF
CDR3nt: TGTGCCAGCAGCTACCAGACTAGCTCAGAGACCCAGTACTTC

abundance: -
j_gene: TRBJ2-7
d_gene: TRBD1
v_gene: TRBV18
CDR3aa: CASSRDSSYEQYF
CDR3nt: TGTGCCAGCTCACGGGACAGCTCCTACGAGCAGTACTTC

abundance: once
j_gene: TRBJ2-2
d_gene: TRBD1
v_gene: TRBV5-5
CDR3aa: CASKDRAYTGELFF
CDR3nt: TGTGCCAGCAAGGACAGGGCCTACACCGGGGAGCTGTTTTTT

abundance: -
j_gene: TRBJ1-3
d_gene: -
v_gene: TRBV5-1
CDR3aa: CASSPTDSPLGNTIYF
CDR3nt: TGCGCCAGCAGCCCCACGGACAGTCCCCTGGGAAACACCATATATTTT

abundance: -
j_gene: TRBJ2-3
d_gene: -
v_gene: TRBV5-1
CDR3aa: CASKRTQTGTDTQYF
CDR3nt: TGCGCCAGCAAGAGGACTCAGACGGGCACAGATACGCAGTATTTT

abundance: -
j_gene: TRBJ1-1
d_gene: TRBD1
v_gene: TRBV6-1
CDR3aa: CASSEGQGVRTEAFF
CDR3nt: TGTGCCAGCAGTGAGGGACAGGGCGTACGCACTGAAGCTTTCTTT

abundance: -
j_gene: TRBJ2-2
d_gene: -
v_gene: TRBV15
CDR3aa: CATMKSTNTGELFF
CDR3nt: TGTGCCACCATGAAATCTACGAACACCGGGGAGCTGTTTTTT

abundance: few
j_gene: TRBJ1-2
d_gene: -
v_gene: TRBV19
CDR3aa: CASSEPLVGYTF
CDR3nt: TGTGCCAGTAGCGAACCCCTAGTTGGCTACACCTTC

abundance: -
j_gene: TRBJ2-4
d_gene: -
v_gene: TRBV4-3
CDR3aa: CASSQELLVAKSIQYF
CDR3nt: TGCGCCAGCAGCCAAGAGTTATTGGTGGCCAAAAGCATTCAGTACTTC

abundance: -
j_gene: TRBJ1-2
d_gene: TRBD1
v_gene: TRBV9
CDR3aa: CASSVGQGNYGYTF
CDR3nt: TGTGCCAGCAGCGTAGGACAGGGCAACTATGGCTACACCTTC

abundance: -
j_gene: TRBJ1-1
d_gene: -
v_gene: TRBV5-6
CDR3aa: CASSPAGLLNTEAFF
CDR3nt: TGTGCCAGCAGCCCGGCGGGACTCCTGAACACTGAAGCTTTCTTT

abundance: few
j_gene: TRBJ2-1
d_gene: -
v_gene: TRBV7-2
CDR3aa: CASSLGPAEGYNEQFF
CDR3nt: TGTGCCAGCAGCTTAGGCCCAGCGGAGGGGTACAATGAGCAGTTCTTC

abundance: -
j_gene: TRBJ2-1
d_gene: TRBD2
v_gene: TRBV19
CDR3aa: CASSILGPSSGTYNEQFF
CDR3nt: TGTGCCAGTAGTATCCTCGGCCCTTCTAGCGGAACTTACAATGAGCAGTTCTTC

abundance: -
j_gene: TRBJ2-3
d_gene: TRBD1
v_gene: TRBV5-1
CDR3aa: CASSSGQGITDTQYF
CDR3nt: TGCGCCAGCAGCTCAGGACAGGGTATAACAGATACGCAGTATTTT

abundance: -
j_gene: TRBJ1-6
d_gene: -
v_gene: TRBV19
CDR3aa: CASSSHSGYNSPLHF
CDR3nt: TGTGCCAGTAGTTCCCACTCAGGGTACAATTCACCCCTCCACTTT

abundance: few
j_gene: TRBJ1-1
d_gene: TRBD1
v_gene: TRBV7-9
CDR3aa: CASSLTQGMAEAFF
CDR3nt: TGTGCCAGCAGCTTAACACAGGGGATGGCTGAAGCTTTCTTT

abundance: -
j_gene: TRBJ1-2
d_gene: TRBD1
v_gene: TRBV7-9
CDR3aa: CASRPGQDYGYTF
CDR3nt: TGTGCCAGCAGGCCGGGACAGGACTATGGCTACACCTTC

abundance: -
j_gene: TRBJ2-4
d_gene: TRBD1
v_gene: TRBV5-5
CDR3aa: CASSLGQGPNIQYF
CDR3nt: TGTGCCAGCAGCTTGGGACAGGGGCCAAACATTCAGTACTTC

abundance: few
j_gene: TRBJ2-5
d_gene: TRBD2
v_gene: TRBV6-5
CDR3aa: CASSSTSGGQETQYF
CDR3nt: TGTGCCAGCAGCTCCACTAGCGGGGGGCAAGAGACCCAGTACTTC

abundance: -
j_gene: TRBJ2-3
d_gene: -
v_gene: TRBV25-1
CDR3aa: CASSGLGGSTDTQYF
CDR3nt: TGTGCCAGCAGTGGTTTGGGGGGAAGCACAGATACGCAGTATTTT

abundance: few
j_gene: TRBJ1-5
d_gene: TRBD1
v_gene: TRBV7-2
CDR3aa: CASSSDRVGQPQHF
CDR3nt: TGTGCCAGCAGCTCTGACAGGGTAGGTCAGCCCCAGCATTTT

abundance: -
j_gene: TRBJ1-5
d_gene: TRBD1
v_gene: TRBV5-8
CDR3aa: CASSPGQISNQPQHF
CDR3nt: TGTGCCAGCAGCCCGGGACAGATTAGCAATCAGCCCCAGCATTTT

abundance: -
j_gene: TRBJ2-2
d_gene: TRBD1
v_gene: TRBV2
CDR3aa: CARARDRGTGELFF
CDR3nt: TGTGCCAGAGCCCGGGACAGGGGAACCGGGGAGCTGTTTTTT

abundance: -
j_gene: TRBJ2-7
d_gene: TRBD2
v_gene: TRBV7-2
CDR3aa: CASSGLGEQYF
CDR3nt: TGTGCCAGCAGCGGACTAGGCGAGCAGTACTTC

abundance: -
j_gene: TRBJ1-4
d_gene: -
v_gene: TRBV2
CDR3aa: CASSPEATNEKLFF
CDR3nt: TGTGCCAGCAGTCCCGAGGCAACTAATGAAAAACTGTTTTTT

abundance: -
j_gene: TRBJ2-3
d_gene: TRBD1
v_gene: TRBV7-9
CDR3aa: CASSLGTVRSTDTQYF
CDR3nt: TGTGCCAGCAGCTTGGGGACAGTGAGAAGCACAGATACGCAGTATTTT

abundance: -
j_gene: TRBJ1-1
d_gene: TRBD1
v_gene: TRBV30
CDR3aa: CAWSSGRGHTEAFF
CDR3nt: TGTGCCTGGAGTTCGGGCAGGGGGCACACTGAAGCTTTCTTT

abundance: -
j_gene: TRBJ2-3
d_gene: -
v_gene: TRBV7-2
CDR3aa: CASSLGVLGGADTQYF
CDR3nt: TGTGCCAGCAGCTTAGGTGTCCTAGGTGGCGCAGATACGCAGTATTTT